This TCR beta chain was observed in a study of breast tumors, draining lymph nodes, adjacent tissues. On this clonotype itself: Antigen specificity is unknown.

This CDR3 contains 14 residues. Germline V lookup: CDR1 SGHRS, CDR2 YFSETQ. V was clipped by 6 bases and J by 4 bases, with 16 bases between them. A single record per CDR3 protein comes from TCRdb applying MiXCR to the multiplex PCR reads. The sample records about 230,000 distinct CDR3 sequences, approximately 30% being singletons. Study-wide results and caveats: Most tumor T cells seemingly derive from lymph node, then expand in tumor. Tumor TCR diversity was below lymph nodes but above nontumor tissue. That most tumor T cells come from lymph nodes remained unproven.

Samples came from axillary lymph nodes draining the breast cancer. The source is a female donor with breast cancer. Some clones in this sample may be carry-over from other donors' samples. V and J are TRBV5-1 and TRBJ1-1, with D maybe TRBD1 (6 bases). Sequencing was carried out using axillary lymph node tissue. The CDR3 sequence: CASIETGSGTEAFF. The CDR3 nucleotides are TGCGCCAGCATCGAAACAGGGTCGGGCACTGAAGCTTTCTTT.